This T cell receptor beta chain emerged from a study of T cell responses to AZD1222 COVID-19 vaccine. Profiling relied on immunoSEQ multiplex PCR, and the TCRdb table lists in-frame clones only, not all of them. This sample has around 200,000 clones, with under 95% found just once. Sample: peripheral blood, taken 28 days after the second AZD1222 dose. This TCR was sampled from an adult who received the AZD1222 COVID-19 vaccine.

The CDR3 region has the DNA TGTGCCAGCGAAGGACAGGGGGGGACAGATACGCAGTATTTT. Translation gives CASEGQGGTDTQYF. The chain is built from TRBV3-1 (or the pseudogene TRBV3-2) and TRBJ2-3; 10 positions agree with TRBD1. Germline V gives CDR1 LGHDT, CDR2 YNNKEL (reference sequence). This CDR3 has 14 amino acids. The V and J ends lost 8 bases and 3 bases, in that order; junction bases with no gene match: 5.